The clone carrying this TCR delta chain has only a few counts. With only one base between it and a far larger clone, this is likely a read error. TCRdb repeated clone calling on the RT-PCR reads with CATT. The data contain roughly 1,700 delta-chain clones, around 4.2% of them singletons. This sample is drawn from a study of gamma-delta T cells after stem cell transplantation. The sequence was collected from a human donor. It is not recorded whose cells these are; they may come from a transplant donor. Sequenced material: gamma-delta T cells.

The DNA of the CDR3 is TGTGCTCTTGGGGGGCCACCCTTCCTCTACTGGGGGATATGGAAAGGTCGGGACACCGATAAACTCATCTTT. This translates into CALGGPPFLYWGIWKGRDTDKLIF. The chain couples TRDV1 to TRDJ1; TRDD3 aligns across 11 bases. The CDR3 has 24 residues. With 4 bases clipped from V and 0 bases from J, the junction kept 28 bases outside the gene matches. Germline loops: CDR1 TSWWSYY, CDR2 QGS.